This TCR beta chain was sequenced for a study of CD8 T cells in ankylosing spondylitis. In TCRdb, the 5' RACE reads were re-called with MiXCR into one record per CDR3 protein. The sample shows about 150,000 distinct CDR3 sequences, 7% to 8% of them seen only once. In its sample, this clonotype was seen many times. J lost 1 base, V lost 4 bases, and 2 bases had no gene match. The CDR3 extends over 13 amino acids. Germline V gene sequence: CDR1 SGHNT, CDR2 YYREEE (reference sequence). The source is a female donor with ankylosing spondylitis or in good health (not recorded which). Sequenced material: blood, either unsorted or a sorted T cell fraction (not recorded which). The rearrangement links TRBV5-4 to TRBJ2-7, with 7 positions matching TRBD1. The CDR3 region has the DNA TGTGCCAGCAGCGAGACAGGGTCCTACGAGCAGTACTTC. Encoded protein: CASSETGSYEQYF.